This passage covers 9 T cell receptor beta chains from one sample sequenced in a study of quantifying T cell responses using KT2 cells. Study-level background: Reverse transcription used primers in the TCR alpha and beta constant regions.

An oligo carrying a UMI was ligated to the cDNA 3' end. The first PCR ran approximately 4 cycles with an equimolar RC1.1 and RC1.2 beta primer mix. MiXCR, run by TCRdb on the UMI-ligation and nested PCR reads, gives a single entry per CDR3 protein. The sample has 40,000 to 60,000 distinct CDR3 sequences, roughly 10% seen once. Sequencing input: PBMCs spiked with cells of the T cell clone KT2. Receptors originate from a human donor.

This clonotype was seen a few times. This chain connects TRBV24-1 to TRBJ2-2; 7 nucleotides match TRBD1. V shed 7 bases and J 3 bases; nucleotides not matched to a gene: 7. Germline V gives CDR1 KGHDR, CDR2 SFDVKD. This CDR3 region has 15 residues. CDR3 nucleotide sequence: TGTGCCACCAGCACCGGGACAGAGTACACCGGGGAGCTGTTTTTT. Protein product: CATSTGTEYTGELFF.

This clonotype was observed a few times. V and J are TRBV10-3 and TRBJ2-3; 9 bases map to TRBD1. CDR1 is ENHRY and CDR2 is SYGVKD in the germline V gene. Trimming at V came to 7 bases and at J to 0 bases, leaving 11 bases not matched to a gene. The CDR3 is 17 amino acids. The chain's CDR3 is CAIKGTGLIFSTDTQYF. The DNA for the CDR3 is TGTGCCATCAAAGGGACAGGGCTAATATTTAGCACAGATACGCAGTATTTT.

The rearrangement uses TRBV6-1 and TRBJ2-3; TRBD1 matches 7 bases. This CDR3 has 15 residues. In germline, CDR1 is MNHNS, CDR2 SASEGT. With V trimmed by 7 bases and J by 2 bases, 9 bases remained unmatched. CDR3 amino acids: CASMTGQLPTDTQYF. The CDR3 DNA sequence: TGTGCCAGCATGACGGGACAGCTTCCCACAGATACGCAGTATTTT.

This clonotype was counted between two and nine times. The J gene is TRBJ2-7, the V gene TRBV7-2; D remains ambiguous. The V gene lost 3 bases and the J gene lost 1 base, with 7 bases spanning the gap. Per germline, CDR1 SGHTA and CDR2 FQGNSA. CDR3 size: 13 residues. CDR3 sequence reads: CASSFPSSYEQYF. In DNA form, the CDR3 reads TGTGCCAGCAGCTTTCCCTCTTCCTACGAGCAGTACTTC.

This chain connects TRBV7-2 to TRBJ2-4; D gene uncertain. Germline CDR1 SGHTA, CDR2 FQGNSA. The CDR3 is 16 residues long. Trimming pared 1 base from V and 5 bases from J, leaving 15 bases between. In nucleotides, the CDR3 is TGTGCCAGCAGCTTAGTTGGTAGGGTGGACCAAAACATTCAGTACTTC. This sequence encodes CASSLVGRVDQNIQYF.

This clonotype was seen many times. The chain recombines TRBV27 with TRBJ1-1; 8 nucleotides line up with TRBD1. This CDR3 is 15 amino acids long. Trimming took 4 bases from V and 0 from J; bases not matched to a gene: 4. Germline-derived CDR1 and CDR2 are MNHEY and SMNVEV (reference sequence). The CDR3 DNA follows: TGTGCCAGCAGTTCCCGGACAGGGATGAACACTGAAGCTTTCTTT. The encoded protein is CASSSRTGMNTEAFF.

The chain recombines TRBV18 with TRBJ2-3, with a weak D call TRBD2 (5 bases). CDR3 length: 15 amino acids. Germline CDR1 and CDR2: KGHSH and LQKENI. With 8 bases removed from V and 2 bases from J, the gap between germline ends came to 17 bases. For the CDR3, the DNA is TGTGCCAGCACCCCGGGGTCTTCCTACACAGATACGCAGTATTTT. Its protein is CASTPGSSYTDTQYF.

There are many counts of this clonotype. This rearrangement joins TRBV30 to TRBJ1-2; 7 nucleotides match TRBD1. The germline V gene encodes CDR1 GTSNPN and CDR2 SVGIG (reference sequence). V trimming: 7 bases; J trimming: 6 bases; junction bases outside the gene matches: 11. The CDR3 is made up of 13 amino acids. CDR3 nucleotides: TGTGCCTATACCAGGGGGTCTTCTAATGGCTACACCTTC. Translated, it gives CAYTRGSSNGYTF.

The chain combines TRBV12-3 or TRBV12-4 with TRBJ2-7; D not certain. The ends were cut back, 0 bases at V and 2 bases at J, with 5 bases in the middle. This CDR3 region has 13 residues. As DNA, the CDR3 is TGTGCCAGCAGTTTAGCTGCAACCTACGAGCAGTACTTC. It codes for CASSLAATYEQYF.